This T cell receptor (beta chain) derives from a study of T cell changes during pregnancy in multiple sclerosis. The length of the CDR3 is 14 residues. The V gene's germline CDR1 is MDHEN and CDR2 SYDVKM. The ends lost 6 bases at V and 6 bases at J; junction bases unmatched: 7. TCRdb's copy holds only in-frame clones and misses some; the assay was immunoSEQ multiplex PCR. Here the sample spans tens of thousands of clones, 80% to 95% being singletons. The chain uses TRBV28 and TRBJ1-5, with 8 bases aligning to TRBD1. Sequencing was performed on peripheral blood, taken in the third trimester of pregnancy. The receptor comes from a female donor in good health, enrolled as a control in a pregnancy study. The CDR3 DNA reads TGTGCCAGCAGCCTCAGGGGGCTCCCTCAGCCCCAGCATTTT. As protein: CASSLRGLPQPQHF.